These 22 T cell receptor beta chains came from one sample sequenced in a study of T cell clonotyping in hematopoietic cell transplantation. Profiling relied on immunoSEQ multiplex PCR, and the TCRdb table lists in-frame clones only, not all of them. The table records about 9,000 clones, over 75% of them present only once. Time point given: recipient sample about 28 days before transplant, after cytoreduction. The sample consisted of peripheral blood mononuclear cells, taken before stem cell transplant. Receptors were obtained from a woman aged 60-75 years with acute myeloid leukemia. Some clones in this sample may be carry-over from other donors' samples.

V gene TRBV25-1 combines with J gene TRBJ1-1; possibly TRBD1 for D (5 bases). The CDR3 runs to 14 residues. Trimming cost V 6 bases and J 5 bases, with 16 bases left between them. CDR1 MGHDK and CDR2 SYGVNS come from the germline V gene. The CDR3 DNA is TGTGCCAGCAGCCACCGCGGGGGGGGAACTGAAGCTTTCTTT. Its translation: CASSHRGGGTEAFF.

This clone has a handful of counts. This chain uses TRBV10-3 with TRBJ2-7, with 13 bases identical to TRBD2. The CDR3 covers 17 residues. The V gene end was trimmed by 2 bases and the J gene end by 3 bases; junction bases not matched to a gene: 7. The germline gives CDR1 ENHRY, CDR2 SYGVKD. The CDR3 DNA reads TGTGCCATCAGTGAGACTAGCGGGAGGGCGGCGATCTACGAGCAGTACTTC. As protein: CAISETSGRAAIYEQYF.

The CDR3 DNA sequence: TGTGCCAGCAGCAAAACAGGGAGCTCTTTGACCGGGGAGCTGTTTTTT. Its translation: CASSKTGSSLTGELFF. V usage is TRBV21-1 and J usage is TRBJ2-2; the table's D call, TRBD1, has no DNA check behind it. TRBV21-1 is a pseudogene locus. The CDR3 spans 16 residues.

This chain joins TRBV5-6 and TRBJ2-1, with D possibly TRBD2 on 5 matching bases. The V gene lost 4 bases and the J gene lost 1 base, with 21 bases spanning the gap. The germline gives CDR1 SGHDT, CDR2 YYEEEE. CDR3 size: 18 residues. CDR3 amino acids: CASSGPILQRWSYNEQFF. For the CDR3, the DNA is TGTGCCAGCAGCGGTCCTATTCTTCAGCGGTGGTCCTACAATGAGCAGTTCTTC.

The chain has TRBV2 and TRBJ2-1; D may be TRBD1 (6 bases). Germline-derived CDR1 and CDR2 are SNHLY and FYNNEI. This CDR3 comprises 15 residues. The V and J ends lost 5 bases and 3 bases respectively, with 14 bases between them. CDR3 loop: CASSPRWTDYNEQFF. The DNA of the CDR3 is TGTGCCAGCAGTCCCCGGTGGACAGACTACAATGAGCAGTTCTTC.

The CDR3 bases are TGTGCCAGCAGCTGGGGGAACAATCAGCCCCAGCATTTT. Protein product: CASSWGNNQPQHF. The rearrangement uses TRBV5-8 and TRBJ1-5, with D maybe TRBD1 (5 bases). The germline V and J ends were trimmed by 3 bases and 3 bases, with 7 bases remaining between them. CDR1 and CDR2 from the germline V gene are SGHTS and YDEGEE. CDR3 size: 13 residues.

The CDR3 loop reads CASSQGSLASSYNEQFF. CDR3 DNA: TGCGCCAGCAGCCAAGGGAGTCTGGCTAGCTCCTACAATGAGCAGTTCTTC. The chain recombines TRBV4-3 with TRBJ2-1, with D uncertain. The germline V gene has CDR1 LGHNA and CDR2 YSLEER. The CDR3 extends over 17 amino acids. Deletions cut 1 base from V and 0 bases from J, with 13 bases between.

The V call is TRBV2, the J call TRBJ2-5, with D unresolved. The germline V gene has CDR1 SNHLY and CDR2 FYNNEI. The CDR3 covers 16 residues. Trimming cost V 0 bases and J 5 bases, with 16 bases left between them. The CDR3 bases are TGTGCCAGCAGTGAAGCGCTCAGTGTCTCGGCGGAGACCCAGTACTTC. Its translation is CASSEALSVSAETQYF.

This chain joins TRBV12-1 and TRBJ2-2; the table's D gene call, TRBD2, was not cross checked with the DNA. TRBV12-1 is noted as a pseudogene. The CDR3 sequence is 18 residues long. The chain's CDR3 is CASSLKARTSGNTGELFF. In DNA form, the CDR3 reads TGTGCCAGCAGCTTAAAAGCACGGACTAGCGGGAACACCGGGGAGCTGTTTTTT.

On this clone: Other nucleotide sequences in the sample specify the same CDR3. The CDR3 here is CSVTSGYEQYF. The CDR3 coding sequence is TGCAGCGTCACTAGCGGCTACGAGCAGTACTTC. The chain joins TRBV29-1 to TRBJ2-7; 8 bases fit TRBD2. V lost 6 bases to trimming and J lost 3 bases; unmatched junction nucleotides: 1. The CDR3 has 11 amino acids. Germline-derived CDR1 and CDR2 are SQVTM and ANQGSEA.

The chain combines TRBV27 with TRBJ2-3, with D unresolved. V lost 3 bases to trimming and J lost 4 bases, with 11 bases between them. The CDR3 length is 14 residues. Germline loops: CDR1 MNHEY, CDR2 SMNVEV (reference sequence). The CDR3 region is CASSFVRAADTQYF. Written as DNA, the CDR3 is TGTGCCAGCAGTTTCGTTAGGGCGGCAGATACGCAGTATTTT.

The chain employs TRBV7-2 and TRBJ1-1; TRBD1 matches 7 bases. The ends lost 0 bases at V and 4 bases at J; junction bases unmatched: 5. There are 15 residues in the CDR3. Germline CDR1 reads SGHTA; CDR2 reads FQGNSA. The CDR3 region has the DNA TGTGCCAGCAGCTTAGCTCGGGACAGTCCCACTGAAGCTTTCTTT. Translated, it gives CASSLARDSPTEAFF.

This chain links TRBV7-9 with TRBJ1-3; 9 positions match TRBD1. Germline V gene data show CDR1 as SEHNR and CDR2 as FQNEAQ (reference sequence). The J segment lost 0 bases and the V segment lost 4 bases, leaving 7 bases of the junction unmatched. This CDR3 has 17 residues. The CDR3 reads CASSSPGQGFSGNTIYF. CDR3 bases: TGTGCCAGCAGCTCACCGGGACAGGGCTTCTCTGGAAACACCATATATTTT.

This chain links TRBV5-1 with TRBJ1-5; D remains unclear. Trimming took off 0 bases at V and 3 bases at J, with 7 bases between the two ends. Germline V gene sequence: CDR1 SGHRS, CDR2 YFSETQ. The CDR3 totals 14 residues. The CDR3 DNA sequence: TGCGCCAGCAGCTTGGGTCAGCTCAATCAGCCCCAGCATTTT. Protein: CASSLGQLNQPQHF.

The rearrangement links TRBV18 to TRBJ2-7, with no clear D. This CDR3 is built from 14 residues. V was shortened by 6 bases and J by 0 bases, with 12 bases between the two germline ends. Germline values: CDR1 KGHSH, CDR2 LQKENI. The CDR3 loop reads CASSRSISSYEQYF. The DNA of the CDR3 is TGTGCCAGCTCCCGCAGTATTAGCTCCTACGAGCAGTACTTC. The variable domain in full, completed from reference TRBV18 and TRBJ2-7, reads NAGVMQNPRHLVRRRGQEARLRCSPMKGHSHVYWYRQLPEEGLKFMVYLQKENIIDESGMPKERFSAEFPKEGPSILRIQQVVRGDSAAYFCASSRSISSYEQYFGPGTRLTVT.

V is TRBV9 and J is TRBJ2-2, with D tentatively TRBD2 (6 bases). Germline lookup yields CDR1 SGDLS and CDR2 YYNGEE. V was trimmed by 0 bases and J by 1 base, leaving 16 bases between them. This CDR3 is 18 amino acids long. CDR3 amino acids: CASSVEEGSGLNTGELFF. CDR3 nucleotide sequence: TGTGCCAGCAGCGTAGAGGAGGGTTCTGGATTGAACACCGGGGAGCTGTTTTTT.

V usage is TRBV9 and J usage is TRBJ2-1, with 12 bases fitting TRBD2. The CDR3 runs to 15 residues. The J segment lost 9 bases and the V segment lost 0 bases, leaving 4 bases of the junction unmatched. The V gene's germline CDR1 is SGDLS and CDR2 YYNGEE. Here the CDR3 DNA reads TGTGCCAGCAGCGTAGGACTAGCGGGAGAAGGTGAGCAGTTCTTC. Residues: CASSVGLAGEGEQFF.

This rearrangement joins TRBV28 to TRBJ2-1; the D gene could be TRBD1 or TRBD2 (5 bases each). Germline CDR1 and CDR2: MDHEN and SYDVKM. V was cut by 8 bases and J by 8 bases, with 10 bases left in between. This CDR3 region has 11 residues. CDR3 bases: TGTGCCAGCCGCGAGGGGTATGAGCAGTTCTTC. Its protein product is CASREGYEQFF. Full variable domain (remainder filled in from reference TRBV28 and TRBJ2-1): DVKVTQSSRYLVKRTGEKVFLECVQDMDHENMFWYRQDPGLGLRLIYFSYDVKMKEKGDIPEGYSVSREKKERFSLILESASTNQTSMYLCASREGYEQFFGPGTRLTVL.

This CDR3 reads CASSIRLAGQETQYF. The CDR3 region has the DNA TGTGCCAGCAGCATTAGGCTAGCGGGACAAGAGACCCAGTACTTC. The genes are TRBV7-2 and TRBJ2-5; 9 bases are shared with TRBD2. With V trimmed by 5 bases and J by 2 bases, 6 bases remained unmatched. CDR1 and CDR2 from the germline V gene are SGHTA and FQGNSA. The CDR3 runs to 15 residues.

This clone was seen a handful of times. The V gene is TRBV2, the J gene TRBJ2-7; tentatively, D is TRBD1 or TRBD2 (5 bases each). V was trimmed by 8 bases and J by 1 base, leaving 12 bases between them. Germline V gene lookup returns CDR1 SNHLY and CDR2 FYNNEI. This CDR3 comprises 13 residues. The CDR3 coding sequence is TGTGCCAGCGGGACGGGGCATTCCTACGAGCAGTACTTC. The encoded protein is CASGTGHSYEQYF.

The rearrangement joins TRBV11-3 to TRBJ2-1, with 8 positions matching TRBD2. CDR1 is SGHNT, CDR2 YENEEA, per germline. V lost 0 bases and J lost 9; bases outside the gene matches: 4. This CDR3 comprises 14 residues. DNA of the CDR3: TGTGCCAGCAGCTTAGATACGGGAGGGGTTGAGCAGTTCTTC. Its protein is CASSLDTGGVEQFF.

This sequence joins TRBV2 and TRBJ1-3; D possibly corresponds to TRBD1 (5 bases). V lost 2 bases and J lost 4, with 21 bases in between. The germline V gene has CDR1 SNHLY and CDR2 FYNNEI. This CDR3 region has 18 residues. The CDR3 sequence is CASSERRGVRGTGNTIYF. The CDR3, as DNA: TGTGCCAGCAGTGAACGTCGCGGGGTCCGAGGGACCGGAAACACCATATATTTT.